What follows are 7 T cell receptor beta chains derived from one specimen sequenced in a study of patients and donors after allogeneic stem cell transplantation. In TCRdb, the RT-PCR reads were re-called with MiXCR into one record per CDR3 protein. The sample shows 150,000 or so distinct CDR3 sequences, 24% of them seen only once. The specimen was blood, either unsorted or a sorted T cell fraction (not recorded which). The receptors derive from a human donor who was either an allogeneic HSCT recipient or a stem cell or donor lymphocyte infusion donor (not recorded which). It is not recorded whose cells these are; they may come from a transplant donor.

This clonotype has more than one count but fewer than ten. CDR3 amino acids: CASSPSGDQETQYF. CDR3 nucleotide sequence: TGTGCCAGCAGCCCTAGCGGAGATCAAGAGACCCAGTACTTC. The V gene is TRBV4-2, the J gene TRBJ2-5, with 7 bases that match TRBD2. J was trimmed by 2 bases and V by 4 bases; bases with no gene match: 4. The CDR3 consists of 14 residues. Germline assignment: CDR1 LGHNA and CDR2 YNFKEQ.

This clonotype has just a few counts. One end of the junction does not line up with germline, which may come from a read error. The chain combines TRBV6-5 with TRBJ2-1, with TRBD1 as a possible D gene (6 bases). Germline loops: CDR1 MNHEY, CDR2 SVGAGI. This CDR3 has 17 residues. CDR3 protein: CASSPLVGGSTYNEQFF. CDR3 nucleotides: TGTGCCAGCAGTCCCCTAGTAGGGGGTTCTACCTACAATGAGCAGTTCTTT.

This clonotype came up a few times. This sequence joins TRBV29-1 and TRBJ1-1; D uncertain. The germline V gene encodes CDR1 SQVTM and CDR2 ANQGSEA. The CDR3 is 13 residues long. Trimming took 2 bases from V and 3 from J, leaving 10 bases between them. CDR3 sequence reads: CSVEMKGYTEAFF. CDR3 DNA sequence: TGCAGCGTTGAAATGAAAGGTTACACTGAAGCTTTCTTT.

This CDR3 reads CAWSSGPPRNIQYF. For the CDR3, the DNA is TGTGCCTGGAGTTCCGGGCCCCCGAGGAACATTCAGTACTTC. The gene calls are TRBV30 and TRBJ2-4, with unresolved D. This CDR3 is built from 14 residues. Germline-derived CDR1 and CDR2 are GTSNPN and SVGIG (reference sequence). With 2 bases removed from V and 7 bases from J, the gap between germline ends came to 15 bases. Full variable domain (remainder filled in from reference TRBV30 and TRBJ2-4): SQTIHQWPATLVQPVGSPLSLECTVEGTSNPNLYWYRQAAGRGLQLLFYSVGIGQISSEVPQNLSASRPQDRQFILSSKKLLLSDSGFYLCAWSSGPPRNIQYFGAGTRLSVL.

This clonotype was detected a few times. The J gene is TRBJ2-1, the V gene TRBV11-3, with D perhaps matching TRBD1 (6 bases). The CDR3 extends over 17 amino acids. V shed 5 bases and J shed 0 bases, with 17 bases lying between them. Germline V gene lookup returns CDR1 SGHNT and CDR2 YENEEA. CDR3 sequence: CASSPRQVLYSYNEQFF. The CDR3 DNA is TGTGCCAGCAGCCCTCGACAGGTCCTCTACTCCTACAATGAGCAGTTCTTC.

The CDR3, as DNA: TGTGCCAGCAGCTTAGGTGGGGGCCCTGGAAACACCATATATTTT. Translation: CASSLGGGPGNTIYF. The chain couples TRBV7-9 to TRBJ1-3, with D maybe TRBD1 (6 bases). CDR1 is SEHNR, CDR2 FQNEAQ, per germline (reference sequence). V was trimmed by 1 base and J by 2 bases, leaving 9 bases between them. The CDR3 runs to 15 residues.

Only a few counts were recorded for this clonotype. CDR3 region: CASSLTGQGEKLFF. For the CDR3, the DNA is TGTGCCAGCAGCTTAACGGGACAGGGAGAAAAACTGTTTTTT. V gene TRBV7-3 combines with J gene TRBJ1-4; TRBD1 agrees at 9 bases. With V trimmed by 0 bases and J by 8 bases, 1 base remained unmatched. CDR3 size: 14 residues. CDR1 is SGHTA, CDR2 FQGTGA, per germline. Full variable domain (remainder filled in from reference TRBV7-3 and TRBJ1-4): GAGVSQTPSNKVTEKGKYVELRCDPISGHTALYWYRQSLGQGPEFLIYFQGTGAADDSGLPNDRFFAVRPEGSVSTLKIQRTERGDSAVYLCASSLTGQGEKLFFGSGTQLSVL.